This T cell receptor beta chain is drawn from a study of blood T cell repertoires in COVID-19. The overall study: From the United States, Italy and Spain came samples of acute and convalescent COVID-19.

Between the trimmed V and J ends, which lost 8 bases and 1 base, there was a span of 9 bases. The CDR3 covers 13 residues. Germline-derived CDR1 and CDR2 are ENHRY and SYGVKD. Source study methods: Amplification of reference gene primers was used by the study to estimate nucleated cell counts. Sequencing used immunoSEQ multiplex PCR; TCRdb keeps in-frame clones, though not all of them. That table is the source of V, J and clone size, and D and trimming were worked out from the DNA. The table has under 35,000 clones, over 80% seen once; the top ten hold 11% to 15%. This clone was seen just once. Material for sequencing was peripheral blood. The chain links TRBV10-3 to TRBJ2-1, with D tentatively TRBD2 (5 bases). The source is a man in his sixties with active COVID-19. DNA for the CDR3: TGTGCCATCCTGACTAATTCCTACAATGAGCAGTTCTTC. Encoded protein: CAILTNSYNEQFF.